One T cell receptor (beta chain) is described in this entry. PCR was run on genomic DNA. Multiplex PCR with 30 forward and 13 reverse primers amplified the TCR beta CDR3. TCRdb called the multiplex PCR reads again in MiXCR, with one record for every CDR3 protein. Of more than 250,000 distinct CDR3 sequences in the sample, roughly 50% were seen once. The data are from a study of type 1 and type 2 diabetes patients. The CDR3 consists of 17 residues. The germline gives CDR1 SEHNR, CDR2 FQNEAQ (reference sequence). V lost 2 bases, J lost 5 bases, and 21 bases lay in between. This sequence joins TRBV7-9 and TRBJ1-1; D unclear. Sequencing was performed on peripheral blood mononuclear cells (PBMCs). This TCR came from a man between 18 and 29 years old with type 2 diabetes. The CDR3 protein is CASSLSWGKFAKTEAFF. CDR3 nucleotides: TGTGCCAGCAGCTTATCGTGGGGAAAGTTCGCTAAAACTGAAGCTTTCTTT.